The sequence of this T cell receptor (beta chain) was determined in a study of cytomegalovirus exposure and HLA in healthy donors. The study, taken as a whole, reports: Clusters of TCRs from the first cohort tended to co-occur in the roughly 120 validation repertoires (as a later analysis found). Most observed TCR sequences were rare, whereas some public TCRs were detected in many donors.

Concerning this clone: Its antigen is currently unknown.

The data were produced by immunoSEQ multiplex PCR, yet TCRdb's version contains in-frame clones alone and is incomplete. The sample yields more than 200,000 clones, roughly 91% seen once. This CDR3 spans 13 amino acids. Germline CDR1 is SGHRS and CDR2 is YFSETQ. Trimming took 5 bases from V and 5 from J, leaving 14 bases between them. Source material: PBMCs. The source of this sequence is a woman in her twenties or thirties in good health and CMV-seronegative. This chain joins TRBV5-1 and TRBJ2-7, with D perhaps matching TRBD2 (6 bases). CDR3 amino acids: CASSIGGFHEQYF. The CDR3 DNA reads TGCGCCAGCAGTATCGGGGGTTTCCACGAGCAGTACTTC.